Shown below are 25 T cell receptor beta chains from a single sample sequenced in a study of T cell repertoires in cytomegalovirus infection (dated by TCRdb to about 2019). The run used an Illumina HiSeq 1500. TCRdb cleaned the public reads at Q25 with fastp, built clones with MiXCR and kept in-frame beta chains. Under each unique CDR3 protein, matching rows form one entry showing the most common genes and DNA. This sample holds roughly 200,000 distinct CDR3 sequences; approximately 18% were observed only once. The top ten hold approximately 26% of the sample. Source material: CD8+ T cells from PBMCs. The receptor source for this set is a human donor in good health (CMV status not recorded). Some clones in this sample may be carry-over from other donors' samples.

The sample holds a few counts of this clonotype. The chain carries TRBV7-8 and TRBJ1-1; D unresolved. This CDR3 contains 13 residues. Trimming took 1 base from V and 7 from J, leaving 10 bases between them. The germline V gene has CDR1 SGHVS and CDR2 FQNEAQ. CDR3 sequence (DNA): TGTGCCAGCAGCTTAGAAGGGCGGGGTGAAGCTTTCTTT. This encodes CASSLEGRGEAFF.

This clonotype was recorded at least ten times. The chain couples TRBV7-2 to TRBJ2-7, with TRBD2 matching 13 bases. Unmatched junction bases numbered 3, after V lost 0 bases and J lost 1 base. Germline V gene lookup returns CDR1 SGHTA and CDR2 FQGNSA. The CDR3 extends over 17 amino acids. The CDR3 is CASSLALAGGGSYEQYF. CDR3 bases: TGTGCCAGCAGCTTAGCACTAGCGGGGGGGGGATCCTACGAGCAGTACTTC.

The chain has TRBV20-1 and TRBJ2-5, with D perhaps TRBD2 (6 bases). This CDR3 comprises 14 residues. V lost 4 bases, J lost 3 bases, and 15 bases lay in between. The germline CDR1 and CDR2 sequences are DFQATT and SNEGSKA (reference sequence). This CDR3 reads CSAKLALLEETQYF. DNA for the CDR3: TGCAGTGCTAAACTAGCCTTGTTGGAAGAGACCCAGTACTTC.

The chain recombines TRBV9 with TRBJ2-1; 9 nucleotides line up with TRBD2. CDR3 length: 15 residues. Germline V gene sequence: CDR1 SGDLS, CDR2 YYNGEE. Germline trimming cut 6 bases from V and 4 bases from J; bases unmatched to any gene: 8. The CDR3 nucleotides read TGTGCCAGCAACCAAGCGGGAGGTGGGTACAATGAGCAGTTCTTC. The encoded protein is CASNQAGGGYNEQFF.

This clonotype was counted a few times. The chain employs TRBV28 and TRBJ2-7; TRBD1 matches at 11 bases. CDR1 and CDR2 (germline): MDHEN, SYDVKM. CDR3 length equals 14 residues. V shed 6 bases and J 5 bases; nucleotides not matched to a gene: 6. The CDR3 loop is CASSWGQGDHEQYF. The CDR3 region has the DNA TGTGCCAGCAGCTGGGGACAGGGGGATCACGAGCAGTACTTC.

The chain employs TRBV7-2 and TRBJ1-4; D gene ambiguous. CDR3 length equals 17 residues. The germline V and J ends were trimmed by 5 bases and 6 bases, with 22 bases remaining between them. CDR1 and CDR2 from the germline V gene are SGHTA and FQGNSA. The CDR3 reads CASSPGSLTAGYEKLFF. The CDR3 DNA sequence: TGTGCCAGCAGCCCCGGGAGTCTGACCGCGGGGTATGAAAAACTGTTTTTT.

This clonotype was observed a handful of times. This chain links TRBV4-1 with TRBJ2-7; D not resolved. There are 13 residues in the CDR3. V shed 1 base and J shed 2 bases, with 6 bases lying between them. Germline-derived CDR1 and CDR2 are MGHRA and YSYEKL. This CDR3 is CASSQGGAYEQYF. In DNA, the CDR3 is TGCGCCAGCAGCCAAGGTGGGGCCTACGAGCAGTACTTC.

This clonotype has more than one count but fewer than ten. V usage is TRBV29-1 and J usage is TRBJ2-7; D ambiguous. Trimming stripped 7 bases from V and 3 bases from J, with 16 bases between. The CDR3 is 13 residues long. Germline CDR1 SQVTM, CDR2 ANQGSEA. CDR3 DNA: TGCAGCGCTCACTCCGGGCAAAGCTACGAGCAGTACTTC. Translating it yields CSAHSGQSYEQYF.

CDR3 DNA sequence: TGTGCCAGCAGTTTGTCCTTCGGAAATGAGCAGTTCTTC. It is translated as CASSLSFGNEQFF. The chain combines TRBV12-3 or TRBV12-4 with TRBJ2-1; D is unclear. The V end lost 3 bases, the J end lost 7 bases, and 10 bases lay between the germline ends. CDR3 size: 13 residues.

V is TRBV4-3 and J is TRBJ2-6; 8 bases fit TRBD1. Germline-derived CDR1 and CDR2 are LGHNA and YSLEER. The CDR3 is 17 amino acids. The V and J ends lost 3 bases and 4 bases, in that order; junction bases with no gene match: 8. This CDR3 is CASSQDTQGAGANVLTF. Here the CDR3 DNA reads TGCGCCAGCAGCCAGGACACTCAGGGGGCGGGGGCCAACGTCCTGACTTTC.

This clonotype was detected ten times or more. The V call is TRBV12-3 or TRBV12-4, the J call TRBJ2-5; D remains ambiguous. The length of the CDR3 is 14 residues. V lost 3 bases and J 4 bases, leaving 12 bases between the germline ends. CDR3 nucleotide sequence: TGTGCCAGCAGTTTGTTCGTGGACGGAGAGACCCAGTACTTC. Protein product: CASSLFVDGETQYF.

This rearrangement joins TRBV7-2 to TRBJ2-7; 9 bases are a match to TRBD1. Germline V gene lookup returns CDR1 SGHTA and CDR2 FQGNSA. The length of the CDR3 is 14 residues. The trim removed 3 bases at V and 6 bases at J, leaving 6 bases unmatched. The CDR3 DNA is TGTGCCAGCAGCTTTAGGGGGACAGGGACCGAGCAGTACTTC. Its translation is CASSFRGTGTEQYF.

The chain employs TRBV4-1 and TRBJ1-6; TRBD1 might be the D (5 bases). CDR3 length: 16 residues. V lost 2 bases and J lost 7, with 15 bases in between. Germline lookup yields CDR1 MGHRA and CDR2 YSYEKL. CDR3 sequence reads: CASSQSRDGLNSPLHF. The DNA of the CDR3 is TGCGCCAGCAGCCAATCCCGGGACGGACTCAATTCACCCCTCCACTTT.

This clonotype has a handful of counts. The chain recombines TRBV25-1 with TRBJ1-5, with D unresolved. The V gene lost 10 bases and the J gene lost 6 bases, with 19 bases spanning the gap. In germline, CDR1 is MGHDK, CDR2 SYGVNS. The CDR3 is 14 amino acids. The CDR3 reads CATQDRRPGQPQHF. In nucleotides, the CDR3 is TGTGCCACCCAGGACCGCCGTCCGGGTCAGCCCCAGCATTTT.

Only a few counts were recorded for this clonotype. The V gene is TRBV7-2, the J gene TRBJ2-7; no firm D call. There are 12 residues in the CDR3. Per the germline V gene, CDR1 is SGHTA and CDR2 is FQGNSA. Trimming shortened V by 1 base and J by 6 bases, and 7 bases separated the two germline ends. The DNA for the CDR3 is TGTGCCAGCAGCTTAGTCTCGGGCGAGCAGTACTTC. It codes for CASSLVSGEQYF.

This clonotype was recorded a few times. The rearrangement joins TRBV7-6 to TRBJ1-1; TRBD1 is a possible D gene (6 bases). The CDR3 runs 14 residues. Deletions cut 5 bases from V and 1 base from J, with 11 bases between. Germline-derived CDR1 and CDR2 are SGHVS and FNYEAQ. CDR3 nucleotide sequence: TGTGCCAGCAGCCCCTTACAGGGGAACACTGAAGCTTTCTTT. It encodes CASSPLQGNTEAFF.

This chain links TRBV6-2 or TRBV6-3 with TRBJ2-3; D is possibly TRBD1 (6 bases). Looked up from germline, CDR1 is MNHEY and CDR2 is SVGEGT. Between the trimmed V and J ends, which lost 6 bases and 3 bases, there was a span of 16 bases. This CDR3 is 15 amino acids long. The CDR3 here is CASRNRDTSTDTQYF. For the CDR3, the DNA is TGTGCCAGCAGAAACCGGGACACTTCAACAGATACGCAGTATTTT.

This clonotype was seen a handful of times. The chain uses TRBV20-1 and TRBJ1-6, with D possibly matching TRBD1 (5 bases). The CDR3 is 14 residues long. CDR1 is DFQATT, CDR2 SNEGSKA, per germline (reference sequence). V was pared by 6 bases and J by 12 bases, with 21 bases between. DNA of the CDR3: TGCAGTGCCATACCCGAGGGGTTGCGGGAACCCCTCCACTTT. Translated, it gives CSAIPEGLREPLHF.

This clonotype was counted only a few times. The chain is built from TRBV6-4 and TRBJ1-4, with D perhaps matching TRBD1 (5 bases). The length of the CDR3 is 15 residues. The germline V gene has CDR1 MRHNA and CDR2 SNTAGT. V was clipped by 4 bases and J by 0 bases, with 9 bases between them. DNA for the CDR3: TGTGCCAGCAGTGCGACAGCTGCAACTAATGAAAAACTGTTTTTT. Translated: CASSATAATNEKLFF.

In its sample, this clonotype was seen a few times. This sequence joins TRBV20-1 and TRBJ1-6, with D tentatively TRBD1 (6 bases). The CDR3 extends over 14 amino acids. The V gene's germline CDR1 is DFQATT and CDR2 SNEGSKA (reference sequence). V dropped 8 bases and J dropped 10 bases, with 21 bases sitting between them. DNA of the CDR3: TGCAGTCTTACCGGGGGGCTTCGAGGCTCACCCCTCCACTTT. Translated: CSLTGGLRGSPLHF.

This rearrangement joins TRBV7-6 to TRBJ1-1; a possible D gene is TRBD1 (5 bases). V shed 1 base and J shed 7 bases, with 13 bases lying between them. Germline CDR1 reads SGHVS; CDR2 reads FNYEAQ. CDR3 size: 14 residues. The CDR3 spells CASSLEQDMHEAFF. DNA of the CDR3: TGTGCCAGCAGCTTAGAACAGGATATGCATGAAGCTTTCTTT. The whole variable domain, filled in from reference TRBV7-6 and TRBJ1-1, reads GAGVSQSPRYKVTKRGQDVALRCDPISGHVSLYWYRQALGQGPEFLTYFNYEAQQDKSGLPNDRFSAERPEGSISTLTIQRTEQRDSAMYRCASSLEQDMHEAFFGQGTRLTVV.

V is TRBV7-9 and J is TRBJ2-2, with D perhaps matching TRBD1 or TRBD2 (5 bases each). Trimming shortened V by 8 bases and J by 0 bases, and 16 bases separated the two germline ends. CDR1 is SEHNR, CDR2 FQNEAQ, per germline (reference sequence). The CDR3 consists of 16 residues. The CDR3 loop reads CASPSPLGANTGELFF. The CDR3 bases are TGTGCCAGCCCCAGTCCGTTGGGGGCGAACACCGGGGAGCTGTTTTTT.

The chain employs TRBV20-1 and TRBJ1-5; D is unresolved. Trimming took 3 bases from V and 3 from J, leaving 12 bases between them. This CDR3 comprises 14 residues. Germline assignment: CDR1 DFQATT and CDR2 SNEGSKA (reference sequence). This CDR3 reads CSASGLDYNQPQHF. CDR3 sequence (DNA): TGCAGTGCTAGTGGGCTGGATTACAATCAGCCCCAGCATTTT.

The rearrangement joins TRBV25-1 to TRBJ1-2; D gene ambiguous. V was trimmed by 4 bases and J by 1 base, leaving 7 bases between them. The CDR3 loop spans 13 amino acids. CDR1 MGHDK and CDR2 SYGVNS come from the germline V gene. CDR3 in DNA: TGTGCCAGCAGTGGGATCTTTAACTATGGCTACACCTTC. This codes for CASSGIFNYGYTF.

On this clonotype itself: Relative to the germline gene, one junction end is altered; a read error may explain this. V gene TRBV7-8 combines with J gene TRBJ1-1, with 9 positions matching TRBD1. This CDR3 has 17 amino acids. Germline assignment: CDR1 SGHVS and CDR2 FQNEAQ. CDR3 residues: CGSSQRTGEGTNTEAFF. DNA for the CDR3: TGTGGCAGCAGCCAGCGGACAGGGGAGGGTACGAACACTGAAGCTTTCTTT.